These 17 T cell receptor beta chains originate from one sample sequenced in a study of T-cell reconstitution after alpha-beta-depleted transplantation in children. Unique molecular identifiers were used in preparing the TCRbeta library. MiXCR, applied by TCRdb to the PCR reads, yields one record per CDR3 protein. The repertoire has almost 250,000 distinct CDR3 sequences, roughly a quarter of them found once; the top ten carry approximately 2.5%. The sample here was PBMCs, taken before TCRalphabeta/CD19-depleted stem cell transplant. The receptor source for this set is a girl aged 2-10 years with Fanconi anemia, due to receive a stem cell transplant.

A few counts support this clonotype. The rearrangement joins TRBV10-3 to TRBJ2-7, with D tentatively TRBD2 (6 bases). CDR1 is ENHRY and CDR2 is SYGVKD in the germline V gene. The CDR3 is 15 amino acids. With 2 bases removed from V and 4 bases from J, the gap between germline ends came to 15 bases. For the CDR3, the DNA is TGTGCCATCAGTGAGGCGGACTACCCGAATTACGAGCAGTACTTC. It translates to CAISEADYPNYEQYF.

This clonotype was recorded many times. The rearrangement links TRBV6-1 to TRBJ2-5; 11 bases fit TRBD1. V dropped 4 bases and J dropped 4; count of bases not matched to a gene: 8. There are 16 residues in the CDR3. Germline values: CDR1 MNHNS, CDR2 SASEGT. CDR3 bases: TGTGCCAGCAGTGGGACAGGGGGCTTTTGGGGAGAGACCCAGTACTTC. Translation: CASSGTGGFWGETQYF.

The rearrangement links TRBV6-5 to TRBJ2-1, with 8 bases identical to TRBD2. The CDR3 is 16 amino acids. Germline V lookup: CDR1 MNHEY, CDR2 SVGAGI. The V and J ends lost 0 bases and 6 bases, in that order; junction bases with no gene match: 7. CDR3: CASSYSMREAINEQFF. The CDR3 DNA is TGTGCCAGCAGTTACTCGATGCGGGAGGCCATCAATGAGCAGTTCTTC.

In this sample, this clonotype turned up a few times. The rearrangement uses TRBV9 and TRBJ2-5, with 11 bases fitting TRBD1. Unmatched junction bases numbered 7, after V lost 2 bases and J lost 4 bases. The germline CDR1 and CDR2 sequences are SGDLS and YYNGEE. This CDR3 is 16 amino acids long. The CDR3 loop is CASSVTTGTGGETQYF. The CDR3 DNA reads as TGTGCCAGCAGCGTGACGACCGGGACAGGGGGAGAGACCCAGTACTTC.

The rearrangement links TRBV5-5 to TRBJ2-7, with 11 bases identical to TRBD1. Germline assignment: CDR1 SGHKS and CDR2 YYEKEE (reference sequence). Germline trimming cut 3 bases from V and 9 bases from J; bases unmatched to any gene: 8. The CDR3 is 14 amino acids. CDR3 sequence (DNA): TGTGCCAGCAGCTCGCCGGGACAGGGGGACGGGCAGTACTTC. Translation gives CASSSPGQGDGQYF.

This sequence joins TRBV28 and TRBJ2-6; TRBD1 aligns across 7 bases. Germline V gene data show CDR1 as MDHEN and CDR2 as SYDVKM. The ends lost 6 bases at V and 2 bases at J; junction bases unmatched: 13. The CDR3 runs to 18 residues. CDR3 nucleotide sequence: TGTGCCAGCAGCATACTTAGGGGGCTACTCCCTGGGGCCAACGTCCTGACTTTC. Protein product: CASSILRGLLPGANVLTF.

The V gene is TRBV5-1, the J gene TRBJ2-5, with 7 bases identical to TRBD1. From germline, CDR1 is SGHRS and CDR2 YFSETQ. With V trimmed by 0 bases and J by 5 bases, 16 bases remained unmatched. There are 18 residues in the CDR3. The CDR3 loop reads CASSLDGRRDRVWETQYF. The CDR3, as DNA: TGCGCCAGCAGCTTGGATGGCCGTAGAGACAGGGTGTGGGAGACCCAGTACTTC.

This clonotype came up a few times. The DNA for the CDR3 is TGCAGCACTTACAGGGGCGGAAATGAGCAGTTCTTC. Translated: CSTYRGGNEQFF. This rearrangement joins TRBV29-1 to TRBJ2-1, with TRBD1 matching over 7 bases. From germline, CDR1 is SQVTM and CDR2 ANQGSEA. V shed 8 bases and J 7 bases; nucleotides not matched to a gene: 8. The CDR3 covers 12 residues.

This clonotype was detected ten times or more. V usage is TRBV20-1 and J usage is TRBJ2-7; 12 bases are a match to TRBD2. With 6 bases clipped from V and 4 bases from J, the junction kept 4 bases outside the gene matches. The length of the CDR3 is 13 residues. Germline values: CDR1 DFQATT, CDR2 SNEGSKA (reference sequence). CDR3 in amino acids: CSATGLAGYEQYF. The CDR3 nucleotides are TGCAGTGCAACAGGACTAGCGGGGTACGAGCAGTACTTC.

This chain links TRBV7-9 with TRBJ2-1; tentatively, D is TRBD2 (6 bases). V was pared by 6 bases and J by 2 bases, with 14 bases between. The CDR3 runs 15 residues. Germline V CDR1 and CDR2: SEHNR, FQNEAQ (reference sequence). The CDR3 loop is CASSFGGNPYNEQFF. CDR3 nucleotide sequence: TGTGCCAGCAGTTTCGGCGGGAATCCCTACAATGAGCAGTTCTTC.

The V and J genes are TRBV2 and TRBJ1-2, with 7 bases matching TRBD1. The CDR3 has 14 amino acids. The trim removed 6 bases at V and 3 bases at J, leaving 7 bases unmatched. The V gene's germline CDR1 is SNHLY and CDR2 FYNNEI. As DNA, the CDR3 is TGTGCCAGCAGGCCGCCCGGGACAGACTATGGCTACACCTTC. The encoded protein is CASRPPGTDYGYTF.

In this sample, this clonotype turned up many times. The chain recombines TRBV20-1 with TRBJ1-5; unclear D gene. Germline values: CDR1 DFQATT, CDR2 SNEGSKA (reference sequence). Deletions cut 0 bases from V and 3 bases from J, with 9 bases between. This CDR3 contains 14 residues. CDR3 DNA: TGCAGTGCTAGAGATAACAGATTCAATCAGCCCCAGCATTTT. Translated: CSARDNRFNQPQHF.

Ten or more counts support this clonotype. The chain carries TRBV3-1 and TRBJ2-5; 8 positions agree with TRBD2. From germline, CDR1 is LGHDT and CDR2 YNNKEL (reference sequence). Losses at the gene ends were 4 bases for V and 5 bases for J; bases not matched to a gene: 9. This CDR3 region has 15 residues. CDR3 DNA sequence: TGTGCCAGCAGCCTACGAGCGGGAGCTGGGGAGACCCAGTACTTC. Translating gives CASSLRAGAGETQYF.

The gene calls are TRBV29-1 and TRBJ2-1; 8 bases match TRBD1. The CDR3 has 11 amino acids. The trim removed 7 bases at V and 6 bases at J, leaving 2 bases unmatched. The germline V gene encodes CDR1 SQVTM and CDR2 ANQGSEA. The CDR3 DNA follows: TGCAGCGCAGACAGGGGCAATGAGCAGTTCTTC. Protein product: CSADRGNEQFF.

The V gene is TRBV20-1, the J gene TRBJ2-3; D not certain. The V gene's germline CDR1 is DFQATT and CDR2 SNEGSKA (reference sequence). Between the trimmed V and J ends, which lost 2 bases and 5 bases, there was a span of 8 bases. The CDR3 has 12 residues. CDR3 in DNA: TGCAGTGCTAGACAATACGTAGATACGCAGTATTTT. Translating gives CSARQYVDTQYF.

This clonotype was observed at least ten times. J is TRBJ1-2 and V is TRBV29-1, with D tentatively TRBD1 (5 bases). The CDR3 runs to 14 residues. Trimming took 5 bases from V and 4 from J, leaving 17 bases between them. Germline CDR1 is SQVTM and CDR2 is ANQGSEA. The CDR3 reads CSVWGTVHGYGYTF. The CDR3 region has the DNA TGCAGCGTTTGGGGGACGGTCCATGGCTATGGCTACACCTTC.

This clonotype was seen repeatedly, ten times or more. The chain joins TRBV24-1 to TRBJ2-3; TRBD2 matches 8 bases. The V gene end was trimmed by 4 bases and the J gene end by 3 bases; junction bases not matched to a gene: 8. Germline V gene data show CDR1 as KGHDR and CDR2 as SFDVKD. The CDR3 has 16 residues. CDR3 amino acids: CATSDPGGKGTDTQYF. In nucleotides, the CDR3 is TGTGCCACCAGTGACCCGGGGGGGAAAGGAACAGATACGCAGTATTTT.